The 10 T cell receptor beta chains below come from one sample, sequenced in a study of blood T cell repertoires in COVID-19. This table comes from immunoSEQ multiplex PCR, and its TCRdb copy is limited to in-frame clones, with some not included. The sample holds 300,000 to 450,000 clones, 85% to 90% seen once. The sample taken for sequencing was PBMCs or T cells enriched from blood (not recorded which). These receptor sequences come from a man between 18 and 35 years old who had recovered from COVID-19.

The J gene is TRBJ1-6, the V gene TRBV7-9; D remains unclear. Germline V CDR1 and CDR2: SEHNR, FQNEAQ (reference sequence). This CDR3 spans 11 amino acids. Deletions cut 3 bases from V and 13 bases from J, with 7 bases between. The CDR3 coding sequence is TGTGCCAGCAGCTTCTCGGGGCCCCTCCACTTT. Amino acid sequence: CASSFSGPLHF.

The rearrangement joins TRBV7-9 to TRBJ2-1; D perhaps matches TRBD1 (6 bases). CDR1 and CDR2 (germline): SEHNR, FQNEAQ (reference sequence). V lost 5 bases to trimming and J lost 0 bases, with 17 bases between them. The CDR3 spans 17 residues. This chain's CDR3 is CASSLAQGLNSYNEQFF. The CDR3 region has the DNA TGTGCCAGCAGCCTCGCTCAGGGGCTGAACTCCTACAATGAGCAGTTCTTC. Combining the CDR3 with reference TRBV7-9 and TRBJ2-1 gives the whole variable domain DTGVSQNPRHKITKRGQNVTFRCDPISEHNRLYWYRQTLGQGPEFLTYFQNEAQLEKSRLLSDRFSAERPKGSFSTLEIQRTEQGDSAMYLCASSLAQGLNSYNEQFFGPGTRLTVL.

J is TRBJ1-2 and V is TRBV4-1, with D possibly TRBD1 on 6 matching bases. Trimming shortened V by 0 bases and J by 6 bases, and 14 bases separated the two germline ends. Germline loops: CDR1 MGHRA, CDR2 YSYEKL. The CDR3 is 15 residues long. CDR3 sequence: CASSQEWQGRDGYTF. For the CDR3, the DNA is TGCGCCAGCAGCCAAGAGTGGCAGGGGCGGGATGGCTACACCTTC.

The CDR3 nucleotides are TGTGCCATCAAGGGGGAGTTAAATGAGCAGTTCTTC. Translating gives CAIKGELNEQFF. The chain has TRBV10-3 and TRBJ2-1; D might be TRBD1 (6 bases). Trimming removed 7 bases at V and 7 bases at J, with 11 bases between. CDR1 and CDR2 from the germline V gene are ENHRY and SYGVKD. The CDR3 contains 12 residues.

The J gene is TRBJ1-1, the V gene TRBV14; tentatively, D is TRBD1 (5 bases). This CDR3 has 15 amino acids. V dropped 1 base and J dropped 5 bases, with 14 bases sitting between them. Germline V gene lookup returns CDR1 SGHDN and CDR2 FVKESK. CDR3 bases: TGTGCCAGCAGCCAAGGTACTCAGGGAGGGACTGAAGCTTTCTTT. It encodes CASSQGTQGGTEAFF.

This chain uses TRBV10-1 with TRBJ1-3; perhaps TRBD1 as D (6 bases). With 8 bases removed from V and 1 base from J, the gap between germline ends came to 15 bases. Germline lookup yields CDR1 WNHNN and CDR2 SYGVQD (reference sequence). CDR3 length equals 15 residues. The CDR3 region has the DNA TGCGCCAGCCGGGACGACAGGAATTCTGGAAACACCATATATTTT. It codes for CASRDDRNSGNTIYF.

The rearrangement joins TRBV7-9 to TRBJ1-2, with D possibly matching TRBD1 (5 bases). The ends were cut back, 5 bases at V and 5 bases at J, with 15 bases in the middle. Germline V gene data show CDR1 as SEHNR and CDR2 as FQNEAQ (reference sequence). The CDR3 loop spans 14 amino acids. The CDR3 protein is CASSPTTGPYGYTF. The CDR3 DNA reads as TGTGCCAGCAGCCCGACCACAGGACCTTATGGCTACACCTTC.

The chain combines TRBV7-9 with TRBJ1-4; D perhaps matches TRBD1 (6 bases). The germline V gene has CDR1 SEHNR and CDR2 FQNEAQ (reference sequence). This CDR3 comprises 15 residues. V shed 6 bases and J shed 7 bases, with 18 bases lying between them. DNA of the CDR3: TGTGCCAGCAGTTCCACCCGGGACAAACGTGAAAAACTGTTTTTT. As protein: CASSSTRDKREKLFF.

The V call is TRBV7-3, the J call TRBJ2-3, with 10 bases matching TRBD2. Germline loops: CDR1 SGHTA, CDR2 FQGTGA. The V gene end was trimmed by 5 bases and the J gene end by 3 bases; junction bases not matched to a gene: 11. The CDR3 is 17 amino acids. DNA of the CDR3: TGTGCCAGCAGCCCATGGTTAATAGCGGGAGGAACAGATACGCAGTATTTT. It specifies CASSPWLIAGGTDTQYF.

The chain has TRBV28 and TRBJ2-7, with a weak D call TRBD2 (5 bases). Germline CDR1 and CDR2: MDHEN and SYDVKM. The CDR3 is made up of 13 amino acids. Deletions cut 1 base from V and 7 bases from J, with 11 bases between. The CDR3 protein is CASSLLRGGEQYF. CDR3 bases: TGTGCCAGCAGTTTATTACGCGGCGGGGAGCAGTACTTC.